The subject of this entry is one T cell receptor (beta chain). Its antigen is currently unknown. These data belong to a study of cytomegalovirus exposure and HLA in healthy donors. PCR was performed using 60 Vbeta and 13 Jbeta primers. Using immunoSEQ multiplex PCR, the repertoire was profiled, and TCRdb retains in-frame clones only, with some absent. The repertoire includes under 150,000 clones, about 83% of them detected once, and less than 5.5% sits in the top ten. The V gene's germline CDR1 is PRHDT and CDR2 FYEKMQ (reference sequence). CDR3 length equals 15 residues. Trimming cost V 5 bases and J 0 bases; bases outside gene matches: 5. The study's findings and limits: Reportedly, fewer N-insertions than the approximately 690-donor mean appeared in an Asian-associated ancestry cluster in a later analysis. There were around 160 TCR beta chains listed as cytomegalovirus-associated. The classifier, whose performance was assessed in both the original and validation cohorts, reportedly diagnosed cytomegalovirus status with high specificity and sensitivity. Being indistinguishable, some V segments were excluded, TRBV6-2 and TRBV6-3 among them.

The receptor was isolated from a woman in her twenties or thirties in good health and CMV-seronegative. The sequenced material came from PBMCs. V and J are TRBV13 and TRBJ2-7; 9 bases fit TRBD2. The CDR3 bases are TGTGCCAGCAGCCTTCGGACTAGCGCCTCCTACGAGCAGTACTTC. It translates to CASSLRTSASYEQYF.